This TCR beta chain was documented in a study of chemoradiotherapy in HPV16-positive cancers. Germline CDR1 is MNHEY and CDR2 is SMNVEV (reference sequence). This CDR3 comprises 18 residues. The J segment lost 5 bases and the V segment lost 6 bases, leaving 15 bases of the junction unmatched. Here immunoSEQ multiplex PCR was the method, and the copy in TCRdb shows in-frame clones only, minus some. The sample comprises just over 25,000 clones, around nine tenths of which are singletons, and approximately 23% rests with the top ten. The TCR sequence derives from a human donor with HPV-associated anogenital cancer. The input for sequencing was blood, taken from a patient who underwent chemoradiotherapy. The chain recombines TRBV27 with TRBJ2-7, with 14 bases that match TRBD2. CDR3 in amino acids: CASSRTGTSGRGRHEQYF. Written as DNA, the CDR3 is TGTGCCAGCAGCAGGACCGGGACTAGCGGGAGAGGCCGGCACGAGCAGTACTTC.